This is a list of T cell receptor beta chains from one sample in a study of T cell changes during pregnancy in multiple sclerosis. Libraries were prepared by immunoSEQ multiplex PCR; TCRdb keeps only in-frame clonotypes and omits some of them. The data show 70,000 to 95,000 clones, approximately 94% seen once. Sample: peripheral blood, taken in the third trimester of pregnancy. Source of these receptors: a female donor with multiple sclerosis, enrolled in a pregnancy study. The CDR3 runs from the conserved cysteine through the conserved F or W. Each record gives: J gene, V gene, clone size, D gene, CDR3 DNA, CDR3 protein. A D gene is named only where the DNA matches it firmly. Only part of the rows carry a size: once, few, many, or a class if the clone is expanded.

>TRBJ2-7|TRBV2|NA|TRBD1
TGTGCCAGCAGCCACCCGGGGGGACAGGGACCCTACGAGCAGTACTTC
CASSHPGGQGPYEQYF
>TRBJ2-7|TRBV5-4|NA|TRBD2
TGTGCCAGCAGCACGGGACTAGCGGGGAGCTCCTACGAGCAGTACTTC
CASSTGLAGSSYEQYF
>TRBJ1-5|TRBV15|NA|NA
TGTGCCACCAGCAGAGATAGGAGGCGGAGGCCCCAGCATTTT
CATSRDRRRRPQHF
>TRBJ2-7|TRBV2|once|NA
TGTGCCAGCACCGGGGGTTCCTACGAGCAGTACTTC
CASTGGSYEQYF
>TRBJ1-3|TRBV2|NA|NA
TGTGCCAGCAGTGATTGGGGGCCCTTTAACACCATATATTTT
CASSDWGPFNTIYF
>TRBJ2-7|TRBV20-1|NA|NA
TGCAGTGTCCCCTTATTATACGAGCAGTACTTC
CSVPLLYEQYF
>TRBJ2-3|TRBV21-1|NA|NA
TGTGCCAGCAGGGGACAACCCACAGATACGCAGTATTTT
CASRGQPTDTQYF
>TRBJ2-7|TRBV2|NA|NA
TGTGCCACCGGGGGTCGCAGCTCCTACGAGCAGTACTTC
CATGGRSSYEQYF
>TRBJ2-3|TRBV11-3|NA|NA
TGTGCCAGCAGCTTAGGCGGCACAGATACGCAGTATTTT
CASSLGGTDTQYF
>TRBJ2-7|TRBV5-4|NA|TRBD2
TGTGCCACCCGGCGGGGGATTTCCTACGAGCAGTACTTC
CATRRGISYEQYF
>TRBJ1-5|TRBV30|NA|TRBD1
TGTGCCTGGAGTACCGGACAGGGGATTCAGCCCCAGCATTTT
CAWSTGQGIQPQHF
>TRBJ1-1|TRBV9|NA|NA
TGTGCCAGCAGCGTACCCGCAGGGCCGAAAACTGAAGCTTTCTTT
CASSVPAGPKTEAFF
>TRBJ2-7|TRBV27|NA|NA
TGTGCCAGCAGTTGGGGACTCAACCCTGGCGAGCAGTACTTC
CASSWGLNPGEQYF
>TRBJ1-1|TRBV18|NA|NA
TGTGCCAGCTCACCCGAGGGGGGGCCAGCCGGTGTGGCTTTCTTT
CASSPEGGPAGVAFF
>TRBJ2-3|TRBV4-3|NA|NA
TGCGCCAGCAGCCAAGATCTACCGAGCACAGATACGCAGTATTTT
CASSQDLPSTDTQYF
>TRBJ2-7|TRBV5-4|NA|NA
TGTGCCAGCAGCCGAATACAGGAGACCTACGAGCAGTACTTC
CASSRIQETYEQYF
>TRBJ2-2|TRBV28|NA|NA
TGTGCCAGCACCGAGCTGAACTCATATGACACCGGGGAGCTGTTTTTT
CASTELNSYDTGELFF
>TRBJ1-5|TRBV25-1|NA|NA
TGTGCCAGCAGAGGAGCAGGGGAGGGCCAGCCCCAGCATTTT
CASRGAGEGQPQHF
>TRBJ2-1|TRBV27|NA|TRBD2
TGTGCCAGCAGCTCGACCGGACTAGTAACTAGGAATGAGCAGTTCTTC
CASSSTGLVTRNEQFF
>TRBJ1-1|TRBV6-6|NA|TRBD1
TGTGCCAGCAGTTATTCGACAGGGTTAATCGCTGAAGCTTTCTTT
CASSYSTGLIAEAFF
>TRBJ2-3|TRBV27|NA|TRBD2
TGTGCCAGCAGTGGGACTAGCGGGAGAATGGCAGATACGCAGTATTTT
CASSGTSGRMADTQYF
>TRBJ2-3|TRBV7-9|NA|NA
TGTGCCAGCAGCTTAGGGCATACGCAGTATTTT
CASSLGHTQYF
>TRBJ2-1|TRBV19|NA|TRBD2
TGTGCCAGTACCGAAAGGACTAGCGGTTACAATGAGCAGTTCTTC
CASTERTSGYNEQFF
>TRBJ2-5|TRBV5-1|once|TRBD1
TGCGCCAGCAGCTCGGGACAGGGGTATGGGGAGACCCAGTACTTC
CASSSGQGYGETQYF
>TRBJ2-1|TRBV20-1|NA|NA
TGCAGTGCCAATCCCCGGGGGCAGTTCTTC
CSANPRGQFF
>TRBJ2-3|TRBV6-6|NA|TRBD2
TGTGCCAGCACGGTAGCGGGAGTTTCAGATACGCAGTATTTT
CASTVAGVSDTQYF
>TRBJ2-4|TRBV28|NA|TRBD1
TGTGCCAGCAGTTTGGGCAGTGGACAGGGAGGAAGAGCCAAAAACATTCAGTACTTC
CASSLGSGQGGRAKNIQYF
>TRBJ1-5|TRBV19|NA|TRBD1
TGTGCCAGTAGTACGTCAGGGGGCGGGGGTCAGCCCCAGCATTTT
CASSTSGGGGQPQHF
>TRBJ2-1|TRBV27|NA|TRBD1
TGTGCCAGCAGTTTGGACGTTGTTCCGACAGGGGATGAGCAGTTCTTC
CASSLDVVPTGDEQFF
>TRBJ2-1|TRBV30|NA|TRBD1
TGTGCCTGGAGTGAACTAGGACAGGGCCTATTAAATGAGCAGTTCTTC
CAWSELGQGLLNEQFF
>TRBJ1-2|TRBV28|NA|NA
TGTGCCAGCAGTTTATCGGCGGGGGATGGCTACACCTTC
CASSLSAGDGYTF
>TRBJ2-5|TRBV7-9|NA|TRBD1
TGTGCCAGCAGCTTAGGGACAGGGAGAGAGACCCAGTACTTC
CASSLGTGRETQYF
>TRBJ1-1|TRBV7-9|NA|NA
TGTGCCAGCGGGGGTGGGGGCTGGAACACTGAAGCTTTCTTT
CASGGGGWNTEAFF
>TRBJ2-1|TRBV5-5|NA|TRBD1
TGTGCCAGCAGACGACTAACAGGGGGCGGATTTGAGCAGTTCTTC
CASRRLTGGGFEQFF
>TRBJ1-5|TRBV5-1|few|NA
TGCGCCAGCAGCTTGGACCAGGGTGGCCAGCCCCAGCATTTT
CASSLDQGGQPQHF
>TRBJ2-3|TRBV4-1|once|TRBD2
TGCGCCAGCAGCCAGGGACTAGCGGGAGGAGCGACTAGCACAGATACGCAGTATTTT
CASSQGLAGGATSTDTQYF
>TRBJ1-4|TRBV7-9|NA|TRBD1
TGTGCCAGCAGCACAGGACAGGGACGCGAAAAACTGTTTTTT
CASSTGQGREKLFF
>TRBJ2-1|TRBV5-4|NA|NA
TGTGCCAGCAGCTTGGAGCGGAGGCGGAGCTCCTACAATGAGCAGTTCTTC
CASSLERRRSSYNEQFF
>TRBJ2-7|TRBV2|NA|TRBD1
TGTGCCAGCATTCAGGGGACAGGGTTTTCCGAGCAGTACTTC
CASIQGTGFSEQYF
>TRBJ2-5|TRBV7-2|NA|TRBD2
TGTGCCAGCAGCCCCCTAGCGGGTCGCTTCCAAGAGACCCAGTACTTC
CASSPLAGRFQETQYF
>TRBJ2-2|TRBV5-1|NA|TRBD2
TGCGCCAGTTCACCGGGACTAGCGCCCACCGGGGAGCTGTTTTTT
CASSPGLAPTGELFF
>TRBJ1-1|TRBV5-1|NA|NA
TGCGCCAGCAGCCCTGGGCCCCCGCCAACTGAAGCTTTCTTT
CASSPGPPPTEAFF
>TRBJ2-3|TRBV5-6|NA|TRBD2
TGTGCCAGCAGCTTGGTTGGGGGGGGGACTAGCACAGATACGCAGTATTTT
CASSLVGGGTSTDTQYF
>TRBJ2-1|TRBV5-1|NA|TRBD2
TGCGCCAGCACAGGAGGAGCGGGGATCTACAATGAGCAGTTCTTC
CASTGGAGIYNEQFF
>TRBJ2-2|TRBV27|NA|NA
TGTGCCAGCAGTTTATTAGGGGTTAACACCGGGGAGCTGTTTTTT
CASSLLGVNTGELFF
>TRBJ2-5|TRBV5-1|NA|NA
TGCGCCAGCAGCCTATACGGACAGTACCAAGAGACCCAGTACTTC
CASSLYGQYQETQYF
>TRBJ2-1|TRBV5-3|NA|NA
TGTGCCAGAAGCCCCCAGAGCGGATCCTACCACTCCTACAATGAGCAGTTCTTC
CARSPQSGSYHSYNEQFF
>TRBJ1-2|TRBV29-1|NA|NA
TGCAGCGTTGATAACCTTCGGGGCTACACCTTC
CSVDNLRGYTF
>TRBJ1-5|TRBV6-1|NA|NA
TGTGCCAGCAGTGCAGGGGGCAATCAGCCCCAGCATTTT
CASSAGGNQPQHF
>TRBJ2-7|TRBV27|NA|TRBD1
TGTGCCAGCAGCCGAACAGGGGACGAGCAGTACTTC
CASSRTGDEQYF
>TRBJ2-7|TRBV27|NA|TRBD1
TGTGCCAGCAGTCTCACTATTGGGACAGCCGGCTACGAGCAGTACTTC
CASSLTIGTAGYEQYF
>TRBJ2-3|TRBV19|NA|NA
TGTGCCAGTACCTCTACACGGAGGGATACGCAGTATTTT
CASTSTRRDTQYF
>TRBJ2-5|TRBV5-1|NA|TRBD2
TGCGCCAGCAGCGGCACAGCTAGCGGGAGGGTAGAGACCCAGTACTTC
CASSGTASGRVETQYF
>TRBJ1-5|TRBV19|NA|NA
TGTGCCAGTAGGGGGGCAGAGCCGCCCCAGCATTTT
CASRGAEPPQHF